Each of the 12 T cell receptor beta chains below was sequenced from the same sample in a study of blood T cell repertoires in COVID-19 (dated by TCRdb to the early 2020s). The protocol used for the library was the immunoSEQ multiplex PCR assay. TCRdb retrieved this table from immuneACCESS and kept in-frame rearrangements only. Not all clones are present; in checked studies, unresolved V genes account for under half, and no reason is known for the remainder. For this sample the table gives approximately 200,000 clones, of which around 86% were detected only once. In total, the top ten clones hold approximately 5% of the sample. Input material: peripheral blood. Receptors originate from a human donor in a cohort sampled during active COVID-19.

The V and J genes are TRBV6-5 and TRBJ1-2; D is unclear. There are 15 residues in the CDR3. Germline CDR1 reads MNHEY; CDR2 reads SVGAGI. V dropped 0 bases and J dropped 3 bases, with 11 bases sitting between them. The CDR3 coding sequence is TGTGCCAGCAGTTACTCGCGATCCACCTACTATGGCTACACCTTC. Its translation is CASSYSRSTYYGYTF.

J is TRBJ1-1 and V is TRBV4-3; the D gene is possibly TRBD1 (5 bases). CDR3 size: 15 residues. CDR1 and CDR2 (germline): LGHNA, YSLEER. V lost 0 bases and J 1 base, leaving 9 bases between the germline ends. CDR3 nucleotide sequence: TGCGCCAGCAGCCAAGATCAGCAGGGGAACACTGAAGCTTTCTTT. Protein: CASSQDQQGNTEAFF.

This rearrangement joins TRBV25-1 to TRBJ1-1; 8 nucleotides match TRBD1. The CDR3 extends over 13 amino acids. Germline CDR1 and CDR2: MGHDK and SYGVNS. Unmatched junction bases numbered 6, after V lost 6 bases and J lost 6 bases. In DNA, the CDR3 is TGTGCCAGCAGAGGACAGGGAGGCGCTGAAGCTTTCTTT. Its protein product is CASRGQGGAEAFF. The full variable domain, its missing parts supplied by reference TRBV25-1 and TRBJ1-1, is EADIYQTPRYLVIGTGKKITLECSQTMGHDKMYWYQQDPGMELHLIHYSYGVNSTEKGDLSSESTVSRIRTEHFPLTLESARPSHTSQYLCASRGQGGAEAFFGQGTRLTVV.

The gene calls are TRBV28 and TRBJ1-5; D perhaps matches TRBD1 (6 bases). The CDR3 runs 14 residues. With 5 bases removed from V and 6 bases from J, the gap between germline ends came to 14 bases. Germline CDR1 reads MDHEN; CDR2 reads SYDVKM. The CDR3 loop is CASSITGNVQPQHF. DNA of the CDR3: TGTGCCAGCAGTATCACAGGGAATGTTCAGCCCCAGCATTTT.

This chain uses TRBV2 with TRBJ2-7; 9 bases are a match to TRBD1. Germline CDR1 reads SNHLY; CDR2 reads FYNNEI. The CDR3 totals 12 residues. After removal of 10 bases from V and 3 bases from J, the junction contained 4 bases not matched to a gene. In DNA form, the CDR3 reads TGTGCCACCGACAGGGGGGTCTACGAGCAGTACTTC. Encoded protein: CATDRGVYEQYF.

The V call is TRBV5-1, the J call TRBJ1-1; D possibly corresponds to TRBD1 (6 bases). The CDR3 is 14 residues long. Trimming took 0 bases from V and 0 from J, leaving 6 bases between them. Germline lookup yields CDR1 SGHRS and CDR2 YFSETQ. CDR3 protein: CASSLEGVNTEAFF. The CDR3 bases are TGCGCCAGCAGCTTGGAGGGGGTGAACACTGAAGCTTTCTTT.

The chain recombines TRBV5-4 with TRBJ1-2, with D possibly matching TRBD1 (5 bases). The CDR3 contains 16 residues. V dropped 0 bases and J dropped 0 bases, with 12 bases sitting between them. The V gene's germline CDR1 is SGHNT and CDR2 YYREEE (reference sequence). CDR3 amino acids: CASSLALGRSNYGYTF. CDR3 bases: TGTGCCAGCAGCTTGGCGTTGGGGCGGTCTAACTATGGCTACACCTTC.

The chain couples TRBV5-1 to TRBJ2-5; 9 bases match TRBD1. Germline V gene sequence: CDR1 SGHRS, CDR2 YFSETQ. Trimming cost V 0 bases and J 4 bases; bases outside gene matches: 4. The CDR3 runs 15 residues. The CDR3 nucleotides read TGCGCCAGCAGCTTGGAGGGACAGGGACCAGAGACCCAGTACTTC. Translating it yields CASSLEGQGPETQYF. Using reference TRBV5-1 and TRBJ2-5 for the parts outside the CDR3, the full variable domain is KAGVTQTPRYLIKTRGQQVTLSCSPISGHRSVSWYQQTPGQGLQFLFEYFSETQRNKGNFPGRFSGRQFSNSRSEMNVSTLELGDSALYLCASSLEGQGPETQYFGPGTRLLVL.

The V gene is TRBV12-3 or TRBV12-4, the J gene TRBJ2-1; tentatively, D is TRBD1 (9 bases). The CDR3 length is 13 residues. V shed 8 bases and J shed 10 bases, with 18 bases lying between them. The CDR3 nucleotides are TGTGCCAGCCCGGGACAGGGCGGGGGGGAGCAGTTCTTC. Protein: CASPGQGGGEQFF.

V gene TRBV7-6 combines with J gene TRBJ2-7; D is possibly TRBD1 (6 bases). The CDR3 loop spans 16 amino acids. Trimming left V 3 bases short and J 0 bases short, with 15 bases between. The V gene's germline CDR1 is SGHVS and CDR2 FNYEAQ. CDR3 coding DNA: TGTGCCAGCAGCTTTCGGACAGCCGAGAACTCCTACGAGCAGTACTTC. It translates to CASSFRTAENSYEQYF. The full variable domain, rest sourced from reference TRBV7-6 and TRBJ2-7, is GAGVSQSPRYKVTKRGQDVALRCDPISGHVSLYWYRQALGQGPEFLTYFNYEAQQDKSGLPNDRFSAERPEGSISTLTIQRTEQRDSAMYRCASSFRTAENSYEQYFGPGTRLTVT.

The V call is TRBV6-1, the J call TRBJ2-5, with D possibly TRBD2 on 6 matching bases. V gave up 4 bases and J gave up 5 bases, with 20 bases separating them. From germline, CDR1 is MNHNS and CDR2 SASEGT. The CDR3 is 16 residues long. CDR3 in DNA: TGTGCCAGCAGTGTAAACCCGGGACTCGGCCGGGAGACCCAGTACTTC. Its protein product is CASSVNPGLGRETQYF.

The chain uses TRBV11-2 and TRBJ2-3, with D possibly being TRBD2 (6 bases). Trimming stripped 2 bases from V and 1 base from J, with 22 bases between. The CDR3 has 19 residues. The germline CDR1 and CDR2 sequences are SGHAT and FQNNGV. The CDR3 sequence: CASSLKPALGLAGTDTQYF. The CDR3 bases are TGTGCCAGCAGCTTAAAGCCCGCGCTCGGTTTAGCGGGCACAGATACGCAGTATTTT.